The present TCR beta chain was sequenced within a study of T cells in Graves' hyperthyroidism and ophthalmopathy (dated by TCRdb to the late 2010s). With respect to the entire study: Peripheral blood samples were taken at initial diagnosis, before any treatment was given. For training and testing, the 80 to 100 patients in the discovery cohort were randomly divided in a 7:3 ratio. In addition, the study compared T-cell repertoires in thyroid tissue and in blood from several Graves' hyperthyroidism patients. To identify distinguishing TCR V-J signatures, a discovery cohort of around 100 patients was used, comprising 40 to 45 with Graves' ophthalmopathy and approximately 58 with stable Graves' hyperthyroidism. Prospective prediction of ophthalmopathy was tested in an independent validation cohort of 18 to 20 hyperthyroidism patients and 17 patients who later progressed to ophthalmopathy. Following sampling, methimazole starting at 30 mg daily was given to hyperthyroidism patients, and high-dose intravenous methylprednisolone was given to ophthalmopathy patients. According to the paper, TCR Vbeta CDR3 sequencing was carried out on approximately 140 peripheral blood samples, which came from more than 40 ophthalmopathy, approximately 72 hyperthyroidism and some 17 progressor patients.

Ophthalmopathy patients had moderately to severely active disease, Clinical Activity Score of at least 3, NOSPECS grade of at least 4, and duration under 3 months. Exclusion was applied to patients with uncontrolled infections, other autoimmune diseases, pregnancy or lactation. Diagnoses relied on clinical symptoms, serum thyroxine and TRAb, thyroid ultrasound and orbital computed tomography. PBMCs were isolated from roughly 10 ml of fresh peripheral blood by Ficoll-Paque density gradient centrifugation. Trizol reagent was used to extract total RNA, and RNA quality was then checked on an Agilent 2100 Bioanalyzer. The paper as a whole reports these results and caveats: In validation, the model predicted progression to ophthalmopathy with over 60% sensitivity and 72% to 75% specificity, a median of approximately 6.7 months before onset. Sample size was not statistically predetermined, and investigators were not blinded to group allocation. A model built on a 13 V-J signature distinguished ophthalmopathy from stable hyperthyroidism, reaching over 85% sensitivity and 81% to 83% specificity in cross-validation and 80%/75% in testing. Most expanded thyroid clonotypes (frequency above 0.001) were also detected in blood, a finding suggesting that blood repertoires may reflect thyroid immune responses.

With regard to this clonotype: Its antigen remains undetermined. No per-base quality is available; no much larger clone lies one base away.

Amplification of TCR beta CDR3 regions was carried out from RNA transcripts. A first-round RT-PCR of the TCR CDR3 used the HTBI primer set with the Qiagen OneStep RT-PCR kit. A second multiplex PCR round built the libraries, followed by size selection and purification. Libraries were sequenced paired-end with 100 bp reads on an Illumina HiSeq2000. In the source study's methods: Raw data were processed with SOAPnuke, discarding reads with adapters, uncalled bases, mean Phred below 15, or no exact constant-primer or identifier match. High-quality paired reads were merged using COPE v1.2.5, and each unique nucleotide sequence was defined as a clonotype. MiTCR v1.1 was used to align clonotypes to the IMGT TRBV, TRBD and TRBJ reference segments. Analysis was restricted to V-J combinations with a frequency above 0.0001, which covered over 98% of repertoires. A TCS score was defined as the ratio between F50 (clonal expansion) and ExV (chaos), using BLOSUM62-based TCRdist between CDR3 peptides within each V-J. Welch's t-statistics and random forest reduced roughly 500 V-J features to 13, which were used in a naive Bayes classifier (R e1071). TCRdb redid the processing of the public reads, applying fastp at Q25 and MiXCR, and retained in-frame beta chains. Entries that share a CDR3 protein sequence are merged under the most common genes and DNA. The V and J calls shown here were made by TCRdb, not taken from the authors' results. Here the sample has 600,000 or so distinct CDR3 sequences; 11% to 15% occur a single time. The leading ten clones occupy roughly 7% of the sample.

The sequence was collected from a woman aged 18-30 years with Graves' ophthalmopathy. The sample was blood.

The DNA is as follows: TGTGCCTGGAGTATAGCGGGAGGGCCCCAAGATACGCAGTATTTT. It specifies CAWSIAGGPQDTQYF. The rearranged segments are TRBV30 and TRBJ2-3; the central 11 bases match TRBD2. From the cysteine up to the phenylalanine, the CDR3 has a length of 15 residues. Here the CDR3 DNA is all that survives: 45 bases in frame from base 1. Trimming leaves V shorter by 2 bases and J shorter by 5 bases, with the junction holding 6 bases beyond the gene matches. According to the germline V gene (reference sequence), CDR1 reads GTSNPN and CDR2 reads SVGIG.